This TCR beta chain was captured by sequencing in a study of blood T cell repertoires in COVID-19. Whole-study context: Material from acute and convalescent COVID-19 was sourced from the United States, Italy and Spain. PBMCs, B-cell-depleted T cells, or T cells were the source of the cDNA or gDNA that made up the material.

This clone has only a few counts. In the original workflow: Reference gene primers were amplified, and this amplification served to estimate nucleated cell counts. Sequencing was performed with immunoSEQ multiplex PCR; in TCRdb, only in-frame clones are kept and a portion is missing. The D gene and trimming were derived from the DNA, and the V and J assignments and clone size from that table. Of fewer than 600,000 clones listed, approximately 89% are singletons. The CDR3 covers 12 residues. Germline V gene data show CDR1 as SGHAT and CDR2 as FQNNGV. Between the trimmed V and J ends, which lost 7 bases and 8 bases, there was a span of 9 bases. Seattle's enrolled individuals joined amid active infection and were then monitored longitudinally.

The source of this sequence is a man in his late teens or twenties with COVID-19, enrolled during active disease. The chain is built from TRBV11-2 and TRBJ1-6, with a possible D match to TRBD1 (5 bases). What was sequenced was peripheral blood. This chain's CDR3 is CASTGWDSPLHF. As DNA, the CDR3 is TGTGCCAGCACAGGGTGGGATTCACCCCTCCACTTT. Variable domain in full (rest from reference TRBV11-2 and TRBJ1-6): EAGVAQSPRYKIIEKRQSVAFWCNPISGHATLYWYQQILGQGPKLLIQFQNNGVVDDSQLPKDRFSAERLKGVDSTLKIQPAKLEDSAVYLCASTGWDSPLHFGNGTRLTVT.